The subject of this entry is one T cell receptor (beta chain). The antigen it recognizes is unknown. The sample holds no much larger clone one base away, and base qualities are not on file. Using the deep immunoSEQ assay, multiplex PCR amplified TCR CDR3 regions from genomic DNA. Extracted genomic DNA from each cell subset was spread evenly across all wells of several immunoSEQ 96-well plates, with each plate serving as a replicate. For sorted subsets, each replicate PCR was loaded with about 200 ng genomic DNA, equivalent to 30,000 or so T cell genomes. The purified libraries were quantified using a Qubit 3.0 fluorometer, sized with a Bioanalyzer 2100, and then quantified again using the KAPA Library Quantification kit. Every immunoSEQ 96-well plate was sequenced on a separate single-read 150-cycle Illumina NextSeq 550 flow cell. Under the source paper's analysis protocol: Because the immunoSEQ output included only junctional sequences and no quality scores, the filtering could not be the same as the filtering used for full-length reads. Sequences were annotated with PyIR, a Python wrapper for IgBLAST v1.9, and V/J genes and CDR3 were assigned using IMGT germline references. Reads with weak V/J assignments (E-value above 1e-6), missing CDR3, stop codons, out-of-frame junctions, or ambiguous translated residues were removed. V3J clonotypes were defined as sequences sharing an identical inferred V gene, J gene, and CDR3 amino acid sequence. To compute the percentage overlap between repertoires, the number of shared unique clonotypes was divided by the size of the smaller repertoire. Richness of each repertoire was evaluated using RTK rarefaction, the Chao1 estimator, and Recon v2.1 estimates of unobserved clonotypes. OLGA was used to compute generation probabilities for all TCRbeta clonotypes that the gDNA method yielded from four donors. TCRdb mirrors the immuneACCESS table, restricted to in-frame sequences. Some clones are absent from its copies; in checked studies, under half trace to an unresolved V gene, and the reason for the others is unknown. That table supplies the V and J calls and clone size; D and trimming were determined from the DNA. Recorded for this sample are around 2,000,000 clones; 85% to 95% of them occurred a single time. The top ten clonotypes cover approximately 0.13% of the sample.

This sample stems from a study of shared clonotypes between healthy human individuals (TCRdb year 2020). General notes on the study: A couple of women and a few men aged 18 to 49 years were included in the cohort. Leukapheresis yielded between about 0.85 and 10 billion PBMCs per donor. To increase sequencing depth and limit assay-specific biases, different laboratories used diverse techniques to prepare libraries and sequence TCR repertoires. For each donor, three plates each were used for CD4 naive and CD4 memory, two plates were used for CD8 naive, and one plate was used for CD8 memory. To estimate repertoire size and how much clonotypes are shared between individuals, the study performed deep sequencing of blood TCR repertoires from roughly five healthy adults. Findings and caveats that apply to the study as a whole: Because the study included only a small number of donors, the genetic and exposure-history diversity represented was limited. Across four donors, about 4.5% of naive CD4, 3.5% of naive CD8, approximately 2.5% of memory CD4, and 0.4% of memory CD8 clonotypes were shared. Sampling was limited to blood, and TCR repertoires in tissue likely differ from TCR repertoires in blood. Naive subsets generally had larger estimated clonotype richness than memory subsets did. Compared with non-shared clonotypes, the clonotypes found in all four sorted-subset donors had higher generation probabilities. Pairwise subsampling led to the expectation that sequencing depth would affect the degree of clonotype sharing among donors. Rarefaction of sorted-subset datasets indicated incomplete sequencing despite the large sequencing depth.

The donors were healthy, HIV-negative adults who had no recently reported acute infections or vaccinations. Every donor was a Caucasian adult living in Nashville, Tennessee, USA. CD4+ T cells were enriched by magnetic negative selection, after which naive cells were positively selected on CD45RA and the negative fraction was taken as the memory subset. Blood was collected by leukapheresis, and PBMCs were isolated by Ficoll-Histopaque density gradient centrifugation and then cryopreserved in liquid nitrogen vapor phase. Analytical flow cytometry was used to check the purity and quantity of every magnetically sorted T cell population. From each sorted fraction, genomic DNA was isolated and quantified by UV absorbance on a Nanodrop 2000c. Material for sequencing was naive CD4+ T cells sorted from blood. The sample's cell subset or site label, decoded: CD45RA+ positively selected. This clonotype was obtained from a man aged 18-30 years in good health.

In nucleotides, the sequence is TGTGCCATCAGTGTGGGAGCGGGGGGCCTCTACGAGCAGTACTTC. Its translation is CAISVGAGGLYEQYF. The V and J genes are TRBV10-3 and TRBJ2-7; TRBD2 matches 9 bases in the middle. Taken from cysteine to phenylalanine, the CDR3 has 15 residues. Just CDR3 DNA is preserved here, 45 bases in frame from base 1. CDR1 and CDR2, per the germline V gene, are ENHRY and SYGVKD. Compared with germline, V lacks 4 bases and J lacks 3 bases; bases without a gene match: 7.